This T cell receptor (beta chain) stems from a study of OX40 agonist ivuxolimab in advanced cancers. General observations from the study: With doses of 0.1-3.0 mg/kg, partial responders showed among the lowest clonal expansion.

Libraries were prepared by immunoSEQ multiplex PCR; TCRdb keeps only in-frame clonotypes and omits some of them. The sample has 60,000 to 75,000 clones, roughly nine tenths seen once. A remark on this clone: The antigen remains unidentified.

Germline CDR1 and CDR2: SGHVS and FQNEAQ. Trimming removed 1 base at V and 3 bases at J, with 9 bases between. The CDR3 sequence is 14 residues long. This sequence was found in an adult with an advanced solid tumor such as melanoma, head and neck, liver or kidney cancer. This rearrangement joins TRBV7-8 to TRBJ1-2; D remains unclear. The material was CD4+ or CD8+ T cells sorted from blood, obtained in a trial of the OX40 agonist ivuxolimab. The CDR3 here is CASSLEARYYGYTF. The CDR3 coding sequence is TGTGCCAGCAGCTTAGAGGCACGCTACTATGGCTACACCTTC.